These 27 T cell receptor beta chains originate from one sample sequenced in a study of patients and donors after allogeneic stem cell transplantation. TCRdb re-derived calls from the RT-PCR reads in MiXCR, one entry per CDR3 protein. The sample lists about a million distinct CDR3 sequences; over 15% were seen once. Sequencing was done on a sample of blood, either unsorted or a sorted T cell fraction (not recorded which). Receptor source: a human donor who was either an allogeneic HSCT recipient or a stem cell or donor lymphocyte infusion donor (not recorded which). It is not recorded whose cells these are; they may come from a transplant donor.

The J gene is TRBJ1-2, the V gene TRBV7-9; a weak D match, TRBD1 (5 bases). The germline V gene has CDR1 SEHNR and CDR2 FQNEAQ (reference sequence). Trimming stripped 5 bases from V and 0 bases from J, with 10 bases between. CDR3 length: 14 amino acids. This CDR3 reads CASSLQGANYGYTF. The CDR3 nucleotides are TGTGCCAGCAGCCTTCAGGGAGCTAACTATGGCTACACCTTC.

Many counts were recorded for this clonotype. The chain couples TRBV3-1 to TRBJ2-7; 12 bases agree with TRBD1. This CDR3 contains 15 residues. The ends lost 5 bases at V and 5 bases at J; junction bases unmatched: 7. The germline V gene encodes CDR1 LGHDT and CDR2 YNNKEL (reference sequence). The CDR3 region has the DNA TGTGCCAGCAGCGCCGGGACAGGGGGCATGGACGAGCAGTACTTC. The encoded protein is CASSAGTGGMDEQYF.

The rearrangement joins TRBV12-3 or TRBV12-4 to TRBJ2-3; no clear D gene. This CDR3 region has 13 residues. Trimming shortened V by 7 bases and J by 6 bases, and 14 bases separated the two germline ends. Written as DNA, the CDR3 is TGTGCCAGCACCACACCCAATAAGGATACGCAGTATTTT. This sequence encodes CASTTPNKDTQYF.

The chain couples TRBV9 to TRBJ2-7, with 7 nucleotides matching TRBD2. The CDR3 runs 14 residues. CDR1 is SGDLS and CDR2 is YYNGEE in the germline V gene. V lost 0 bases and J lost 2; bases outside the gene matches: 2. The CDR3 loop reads CASSVGAGAYEQYF. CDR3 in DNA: TGTGCCAGCAGCGTAGGGGCGGGGGCCTACGAGCAGTACTTC.

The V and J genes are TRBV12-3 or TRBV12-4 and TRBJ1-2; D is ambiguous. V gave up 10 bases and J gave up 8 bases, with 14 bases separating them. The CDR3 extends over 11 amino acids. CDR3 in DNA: TGTGCCACCTCTAGGGTGGAGGGCTACACCTTC. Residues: CATSRVEGYTF.

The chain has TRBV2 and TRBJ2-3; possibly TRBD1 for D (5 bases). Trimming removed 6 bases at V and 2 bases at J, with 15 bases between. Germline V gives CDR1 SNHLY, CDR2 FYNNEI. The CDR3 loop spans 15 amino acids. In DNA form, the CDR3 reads TGTGCCAGCAGGAAAGAGGACACCAACACAGATACGCAGTATTTT. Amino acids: CASRKEDTNTDTQYF.

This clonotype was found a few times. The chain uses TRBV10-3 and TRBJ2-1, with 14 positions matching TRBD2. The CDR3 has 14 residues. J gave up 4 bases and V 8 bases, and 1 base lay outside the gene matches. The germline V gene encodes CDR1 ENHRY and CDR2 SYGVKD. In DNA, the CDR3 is TGTGCCATCGGGACTAGCGGGAGTTACAATGAGCAGTTCTTC. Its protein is CAIGTSGSYNEQFF.

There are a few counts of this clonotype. The CDR3 nucleotides are TGTGCCAGCAGTCGAAGGGATAGAGAGACCCAGTACTTC. Translation gives CASSRRDRETQYF. The chain has TRBV3-1 and TRBJ2-5; D remains unclear. The CDR3 totals 13 residues. Trimming cost V 6 bases and J 4 bases, with 12 bases left between them. CDR1 and CDR2 from the germline V gene are LGHDT and YNNKEL (reference sequence).

CDR3 region: CASSAQLPSYNEQFF. CDR3 coding DNA: TGTGCCAGCAGCGCCCAGCTTCCGTCCTACAATGAGCAGTTCTTC. The chain is built from TRBV9 and TRBJ2-1, with D unresolved. Germline CDR1 is SGDLS and CDR2 is YYNGEE. The CDR3 length is 15 residues. Between the trimmed V and J ends, which lost 3 bases and 1 base, there was a span of 11 bases.

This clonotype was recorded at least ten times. For the CDR3, the DNA is TGTGCCAGCAGTTTAAGGAGGGTGGCTGGAAACACCATATATTTT. Translated, it gives CASSLRRVAGNTIYF. The V and J genes are TRBV12-3 or TRBV12-4 and TRBJ1-3; D is uncertain. The CDR3 is made up of 15 amino acids. V lost 2 bases and J 2 bases, leaving 10 bases between the germline ends.

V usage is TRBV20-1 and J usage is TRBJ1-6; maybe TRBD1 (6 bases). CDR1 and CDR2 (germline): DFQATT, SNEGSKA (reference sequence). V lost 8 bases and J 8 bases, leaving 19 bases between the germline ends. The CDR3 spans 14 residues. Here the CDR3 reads CSTQTGLNYSPLHF. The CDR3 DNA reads TGCAGTACACAAACAGGGCTCAATTATTCACCCCTCCACTTT.

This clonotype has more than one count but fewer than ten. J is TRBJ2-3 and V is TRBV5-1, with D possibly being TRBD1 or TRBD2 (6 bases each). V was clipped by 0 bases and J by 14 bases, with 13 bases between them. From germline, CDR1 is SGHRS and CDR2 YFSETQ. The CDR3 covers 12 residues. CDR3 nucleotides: TGCGCCAGCAGCTTGGATGGGGGGCCTTTGTATTTT. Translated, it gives CASSLDGGPLYF.

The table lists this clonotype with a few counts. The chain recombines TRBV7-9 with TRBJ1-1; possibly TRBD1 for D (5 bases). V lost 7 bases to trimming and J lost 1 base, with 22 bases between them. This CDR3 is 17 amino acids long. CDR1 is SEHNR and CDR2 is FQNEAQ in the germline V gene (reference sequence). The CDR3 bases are TGTGCCAGCACCCCCGTGGGGGGTCAAATAGGGAACACTGAAGCTTTCTTT. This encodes CASTPVGGQIGNTEAFF.

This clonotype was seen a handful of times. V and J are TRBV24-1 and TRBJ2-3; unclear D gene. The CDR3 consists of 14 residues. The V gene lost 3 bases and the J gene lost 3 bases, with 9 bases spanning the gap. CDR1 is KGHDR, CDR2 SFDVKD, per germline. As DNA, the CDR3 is TGTGCCACCAGTGATCCCACAGAGACAGATACGCAGTATTTT. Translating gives CATSDPTETDTQYF.

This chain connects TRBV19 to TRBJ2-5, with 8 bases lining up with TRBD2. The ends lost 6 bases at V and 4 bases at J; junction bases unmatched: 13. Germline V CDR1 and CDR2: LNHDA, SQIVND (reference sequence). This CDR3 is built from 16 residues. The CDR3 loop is CASRADGTRGRETQYF. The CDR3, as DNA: TGTGCCAGTAGGGCGGATGGGACTAGAGGAAGAGAGACCCAGTACTTC. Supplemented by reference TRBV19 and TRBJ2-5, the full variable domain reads DGGITQSPKYLFRKEGQNVTLSCEQNLNHDAMYWYRQDPGQGLRLIYYSQIVNDFQKGDIAEGYSVSREKKESFPLTVTSAQKNPTAFYLCASRADGTRGRETQYFGPGTRLLVL.

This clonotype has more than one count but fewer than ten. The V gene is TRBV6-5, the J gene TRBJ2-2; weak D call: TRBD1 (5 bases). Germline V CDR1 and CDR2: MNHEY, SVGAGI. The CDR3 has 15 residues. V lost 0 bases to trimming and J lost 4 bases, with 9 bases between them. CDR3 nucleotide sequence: TGTGCCAGCAGTTACTCCAGGGTTGGCACCGGGGAGCTGTTTTTT. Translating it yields CASSYSRVGTGELFF.

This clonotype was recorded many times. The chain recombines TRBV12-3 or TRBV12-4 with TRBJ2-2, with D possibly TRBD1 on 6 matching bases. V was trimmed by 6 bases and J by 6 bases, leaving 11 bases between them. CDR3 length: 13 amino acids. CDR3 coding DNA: TGTGCCAGCAGCCAGTACAGGGCCGGGGAGCTGTTTTTT. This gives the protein CASSQYRAGELFF.

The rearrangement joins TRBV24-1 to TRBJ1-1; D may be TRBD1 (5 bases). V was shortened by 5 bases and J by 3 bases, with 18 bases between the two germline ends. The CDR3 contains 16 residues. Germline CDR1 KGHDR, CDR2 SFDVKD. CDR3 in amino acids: CATSASNLMGDTEAFF. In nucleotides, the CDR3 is TGTGCCACCAGTGCTTCTAATCTGATGGGGGACACTGAAGCTTTCTTT.

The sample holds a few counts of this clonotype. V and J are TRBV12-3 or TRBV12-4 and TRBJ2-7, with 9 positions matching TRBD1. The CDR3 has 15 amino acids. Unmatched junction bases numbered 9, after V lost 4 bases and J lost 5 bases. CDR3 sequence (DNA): TGTGCCAGCAGTTCCCCGGGACAGGGAGGCAACGAGCAGTACTTC. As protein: CASSSPGQGGNEQYF.

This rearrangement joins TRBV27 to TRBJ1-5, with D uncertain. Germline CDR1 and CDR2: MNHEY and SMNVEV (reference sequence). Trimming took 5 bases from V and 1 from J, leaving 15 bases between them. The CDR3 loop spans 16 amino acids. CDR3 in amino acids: CASSPFLQGSNQPQHF. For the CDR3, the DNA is TGTGCCAGCAGTCCATTTTTGCAAGGCAGCAATCAGCCCCAGCATTTT.

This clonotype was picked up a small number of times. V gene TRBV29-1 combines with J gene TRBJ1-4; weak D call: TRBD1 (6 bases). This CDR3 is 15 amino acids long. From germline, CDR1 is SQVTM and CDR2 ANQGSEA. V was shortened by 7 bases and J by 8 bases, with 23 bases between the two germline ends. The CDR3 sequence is CSARGWTPGSEKLFF. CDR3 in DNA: TGCAGCGCCAGGGGTTGGACTCCCGGGAGCGAAAAACTGTTTTTT.

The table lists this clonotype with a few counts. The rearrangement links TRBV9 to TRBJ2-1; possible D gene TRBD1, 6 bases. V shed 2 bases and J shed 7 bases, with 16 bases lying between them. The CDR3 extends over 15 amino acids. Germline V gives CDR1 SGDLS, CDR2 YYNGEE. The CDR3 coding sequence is TGTGCCAGCAGCGTGAGGCAGGGGTTTGGGAATGAGCAGTTCTTC. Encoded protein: CASSVRQGFGNEQFF.

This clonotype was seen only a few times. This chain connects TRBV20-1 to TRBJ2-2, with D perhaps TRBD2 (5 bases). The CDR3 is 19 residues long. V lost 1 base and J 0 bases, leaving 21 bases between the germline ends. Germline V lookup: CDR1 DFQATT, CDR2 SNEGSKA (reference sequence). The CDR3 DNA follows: TGCAGTGCTAGAGCCCCTCTGGAGGACTGGAGAACGAACACCGGGGAGCTGTTTTTT. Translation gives CSARAPLEDWRTNTGELFF.

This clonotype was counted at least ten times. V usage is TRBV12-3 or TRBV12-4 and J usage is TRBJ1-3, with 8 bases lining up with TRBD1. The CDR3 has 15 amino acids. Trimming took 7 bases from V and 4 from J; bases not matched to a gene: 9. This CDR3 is CASNSGQGLGNTIYF. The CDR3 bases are TGTGCCAGCAACTCAGGACAGGGCCTGGGAAACACCATATATTTT.

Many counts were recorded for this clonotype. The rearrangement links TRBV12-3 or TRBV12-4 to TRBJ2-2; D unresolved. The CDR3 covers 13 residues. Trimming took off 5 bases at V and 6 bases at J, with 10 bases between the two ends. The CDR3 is CASSLTGPGELFF. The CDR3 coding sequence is TGTGCCAGCAGTCTCACTGGGCCCGGGGAGCTGTTTTTT.

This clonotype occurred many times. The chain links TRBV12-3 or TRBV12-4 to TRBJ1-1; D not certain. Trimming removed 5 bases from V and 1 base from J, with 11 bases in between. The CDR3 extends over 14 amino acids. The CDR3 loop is CASSQRWGNTEAFF. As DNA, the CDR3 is TGTGCCAGCAGTCAACGTTGGGGGAACACTGAAGCTTTCTTT.

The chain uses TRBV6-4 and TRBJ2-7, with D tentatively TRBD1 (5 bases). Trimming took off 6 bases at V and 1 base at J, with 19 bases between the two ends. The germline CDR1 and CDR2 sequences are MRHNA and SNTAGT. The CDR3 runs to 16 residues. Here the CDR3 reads CASRNLTVISSYEQYF. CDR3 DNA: TGTGCCAGCAGAAACCTGACAGTTATTTCTTCCTACGAGCAGTACTTC.